This entry lists 22 T cell receptor beta chains sequenced from one sample in a study of primary melanoma T cells and metastatic recurrence. Sequencing used immunoSEQ multiplex PCR; TCRdb keeps in-frame clones, though not all of them. The profile shows about 1,500 clones, about 80% of them singletons. Sequencing input: melanoma tumor tissue. The receptors originated from a human donor with melanoma.

The gene calls are TRBV5-1 and TRBJ2-7; 7 bases map to TRBD1. Germline V gene data show CDR1 as SGHRS and CDR2 as YFSETQ. The CDR3 totals 16 residues. V shed 5 bases, J shed 0 bases, and the junction held 11 bases outside the gene matches. CDR3 residues: CASSLGTVGPSYEQYF. In DNA form, the CDR3 reads TGCGCCAGCAGTCTAGGGACAGTAGGCCCCTCCTACGAGCAGTACTTC.

This CDR3 reads CASSLGISRGYTF. CDR3 DNA: TGTGCCAGCAGTTTGGGTATATCCAGGGGCTACACCTTC. This chain links TRBV8-2 with TRBJ1-2; the table calls TRBD1, which could not be checked here. TRBV8-2 is given as a pseudogene. The CDR3 extends over 13 amino acids.

In this sample, this clone turned up once. V gene TRBV11-3 combines with J gene TRBJ2-7; 8 bases are shared with TRBD1. The CDR3 runs to 14 residues. CDR1 is SGHNT, CDR2 YENEEA, per germline. V shed 4 bases, J shed 2 bases, and the junction held 4 bases outside the gene matches. CDR3 sequence: CASSSPGQAYEQYF. CDR3 DNA sequence: TGTGCCAGCAGCTCACCGGGACAGGCCTACGAGCAGTACTTC.

This clone came up once. This sequence joins TRBV18 and TRBJ1-1; unclear D gene. The CDR3 runs to 14 residues. CDR1 KGHSH and CDR2 LQKENI come from the germline V gene. The V end lost 6 bases, the J end lost 5 bases, and 16 bases lay between the germline ends. The CDR3 loop is CASSPREGFTEAFF. The CDR3 DNA is TGTGCCAGCTCCCCTAGGGAAGGATTTACTGAAGCTTTCTTT.

With respect to this clone: The sample holds other DNA sequences that translate to the same CDR3. The chain has TRBV6-8 and TRBJ1-5; D call uncertain. The CDR3 contains 13 residues. Germline CDR1 and CDR2: MNHGY and SAAAGT. Trimming removed 0 bases at V and 2 bases at J, with 2 bases between. This CDR3 is CASSYSRNQPQHF. CDR3 nucleotide sequence: TGTGCCAGCAGTTACTCCCGCAATCAGCCCCAGCATTTT.

With regard to this clone: The junction does not match germline at one end; this may be a read error. The chain couples TRBV6-8 to TRBJ2-3; TRBD1 agrees at 7 bases. In germline, CDR1 is MNHGY, CDR2 SAAAGT. The CDR3 consists of 16 residues. In DNA, the CDR3 is TGTGCCATCAGTAGCACAGGGGCCCCGAACACAGATACGCAGTATTTT. It is translated as CAISSTGAPNTDTQYF.

In its sample, this clone ranks as large (0.1 to 1%). The chain uses TRBV6-8 and TRBJ1-1; D is unresolved. Germline CDR1 MNHGY, CDR2 SAAAGT. Trimming shortened V by 8 bases and J by 5 bases, and 18 bases separated the two germline ends. The CDR3 runs to 14 residues. The CDR3 is CASCGMTGSTEAFF. The DNA of the CDR3 is TGTGCCAGCTGTGGCATGACGGGTTCTACTGAAGCTTTCTTT.

The J gene is TRBJ1-3, the V gene TRBV7-5. TRBV7-5 is shown as a pseudogene. This CDR3 contains 14 residues. The CDR3 sequence: CASSRSVAGNTIYF. The CDR3 region has the DNA TGTGCCAGCAGCCGCAGTGTAGCTGGAAACACCATATATTTT.

CDR3 in amino acids: CASSKGYSLQDEQFF. In nucleotides, the CDR3 is TGTGCCAGTAGTAAGGGGTATTCCCTACAAGATGAGCAGTTCTTC. The J gene is TRBJ2-1, the V gene TRBV19, with D tentatively TRBD1 (5 bases). Germline CDR1 reads LNHDA; CDR2 reads SQIVND (reference sequence). This CDR3 is built from 15 residues. V dropped 4 bases and J dropped 8 bases, with 18 bases sitting between them.

The chain has TRBV29-1 and TRBJ1-2; TRBD1 matches at 8 bases. Germline CDR1 SQVTM, CDR2 ANQGSEA. Losses at the gene ends were 4 bases for V and 6 bases for J; bases not matched to a gene: 10. The CDR3 spans 14 residues. This CDR3 is CSVGSTGTGNGYTF. As DNA, the CDR3 is TGCAGCGTTGGCAGTACCGGGACAGGTAATGGCTACACCTTC.

V and J are TRBV11-3 and TRBJ2-5; D is possibly TRBD1 (5 bases). This CDR3 comprises 17 residues. Germline V lookup: CDR1 SGHNT, CDR2 YENEEA. V lost 3 bases to trimming and J lost 0 bases, with 17 bases between them. The CDR3 protein is CASSFGRQGSYQETQYF. CDR3 nucleotides: TGTGCCAGCAGCTTCGGCCGCCAGGGATCGTACCAAGAGACCCAGTACTTC. The complete variable domain, with remaining parts taken from reference TRBV11-3 and TRBJ2-5, reads EAGVVQSPRYKIIEKKQPVAFWCNPISGHNTLYWYLQNLGQGPELLIRYENEEAVDDSQLPKDRFSAERLKGVDSTLKIQPAELGDSAVYLCASSFGRQGSYQETQYFGPGTRLLVL.

A single count supports this clone. J is TRBJ1-4 and V is TRBV19, with D uncertain. The CDR3 is 11 residues long. The ends were cut back, 6 bases at V and 3 bases at J, with 2 bases in the middle. Germline values: CDR1 LNHDA, CDR2 SQIVND (reference sequence). The CDR3 DNA reads as TGTGCCAGTAGCCCTAATGAAAAACTGTTTTTT. Its protein is CASSPNEKLFF. Filled out from reference TRBV19 and TRBJ1-4, the complete variable domain reads DGGITQSPKYLFRKEGQNVTLSCEQNLNHDAMYWYRQDPGQGLRLIYYSQIVNDFQKGDIAEGYSVSREKKESFPLTVTSAQKNPTAFYLCASSPNEKLFFGSGTQLSVL.

The J gene is TRBJ1-1, the V gene TRBV11-3, with D possibly being TRBD1 (6 bases). V lost 3 bases, J lost 5 bases, and 13 bases lay in between. Germline V gives CDR1 SGHNT, CDR2 YENEEA. The CDR3 consists of 14 residues. The CDR3 reads CASSLAGAGTEAFF. The CDR3 DNA reads TGTGCCAGCAGCTTGGCAGGGGCTGGGACTGAAGCTTTCTTT.

The V call is TRBV6-8, the J call TRBJ2-5; the D is unclear. The V and J ends lost 6 bases and 0 bases respectively, with 17 bases between them. CDR1 and CDR2 (germline): MNHGY, SAAAGT. The CDR3 runs to 16 residues. The CDR3 region has the DNA TGTGCCAGCAGCCCCCGAGACTTAGAGTACCAAGAGACCCAGTACTTC. As protein: CASSPRDLEYQETQYF.

Here the CDR3 reads CASSVRTGGNTEAFF. The CDR3 DNA sequence: TGTGCCAGTAGTGTGAGGACAGGGGGCAACACTGAAGCTTTCTTT. This chain joins TRBV19 and TRBJ1-1; 11 nucleotides align to TRBD1. After removal of 5 bases from V and 2 bases from J, the junction contained 4 bases not matched to a gene. The germline V gene encodes CDR1 LNHDA and CDR2 SQIVND (reference sequence). This CDR3 contains 15 residues.

This clone was detected only once. The CDR3 is CASSFGQGATEAFF. The CDR3 region has the DNA TGTGCCAGCAGCTTCGGACAGGGGGCCACTGAAGCTTTCTTT. The chain employs TRBV7-6 and TRBJ1-1; 11 positions match TRBD1. Germline V gene lookup returns CDR1 SGHVS and CDR2 FNYEAQ. V was clipped by 3 bases and J by 4 bases; unmatched bases: 1. The CDR3 is 14 amino acids.

A few counts support this clone. The chain combines TRBV11-3 with TRBJ1-1, with D uncertain. Germline V gene lookup returns CDR1 SGHNT and CDR2 YENEEA. The CDR3 has 16 amino acids. The V end lost 3 bases, the J end lost 3 bases, and 17 bases lay between the germline ends. The DNA of the CDR3 is TGTGCCAGCAGCTTGAATGTTCAGGCCACGGACACTGAAGCTTTCTTT. Protein product: CASSLNVQATDTEAFF.

This clone appeared once. V usage is TRBV23-1 and J usage is TRBJ2-1; TRBD2 agrees at 12 bases. TRBV23-1 is recorded as an ORF, its role being uncertain. This CDR3 region has 17 residues. J lost 4 bases, V lost 6 bases, and 10 bases had no gene match. The DNA for the CDR3 is TGCGCCAGCAGCCAGGCTCGACTAGCGGGGGTGTACAATGAGCAGTTCTTC. Amino acids: CASSQARLAGVYNEQFF.

This clone was detected a few times. The genes are TRBV1 and TRBJ2-2; the table's D call, TRBD1, was not checked against the DNA. TRBV1 is reported as a pseudogene. This CDR3 region has 16 residues. The CDR3 loop reads CASSRGQYDYTGELFF. CDR3 nucleotide sequence: TGCGCCAGCAGCCGTGGACAGTACGATTACACCGGGGAGCTGTTTTTT.

The J gene is TRBJ1-6, the V gene TRBV16; TRBD1 agrees at 7 bases. With 1 base clipped from V and 10 bases from J, the junction kept 7 bases outside the gene matches. CDR1 is KGHSY and CDR2 is FQNENV in the germline V gene. The CDR3 spans 15 residues. In nucleotides, the CDR3 is TGTGCCAGCAGCCAATGGTCAGGGGGTGGATCACCCCTCCACTTT. The encoded protein is CASSQWSGGGSPLHF. The full variable domain, completed using reference TRBV16 and TRBJ1-6, is GEEVAQTPKHLVRGEGQKAKLYCAPIKGHSYVFWYQQVLKNEFKFLISFQNENVFDETGMPKERFSAKCLPNSPCSLEIQATKLEDSAVYFCASSQWSGGGSPLHFGNGTRLTVT.

The rearrangement links TRBV5-1 to TRBJ1-1; TRBD1 is a possible D gene (6 bases). There are 14 residues in the CDR3. Trimming left V 0 bases short and J 4 bases short, with 10 bases between. Per germline, CDR1 SGHRS and CDR2 YFSETQ. In DNA form, the CDR3 reads TGCGCCAGCAGCTTGGGGCAGGGGACCACTGAAGCTTTCTTT. It is translated as CASSLGQGTTEAFF.

The gene calls are TRBV11-1 and TRBJ2-2, with 14 nucleotides matching TRBD2. The trim removed 5 bases at V and 7 bases at J, leaving 9 bases unmatched. The germline gives CDR1 SGHAT, CDR2 FQDESV (reference sequence). There are 17 residues in the CDR3. The CDR3 region has the DNA TGTGCCAGCAGCGAAGGGACTAGCGGGGGCTGGGGCGGGGAGCTGTTTTTT. Encoded protein: CASSEGTSGGWGGELFF.